What follows are 9 T cell receptor beta chains derived from one specimen sequenced in a study of blood T cells in healthy people across ages (dated by TCRdb to between 2014 and 2016). The receptor library was made with 5' RACE. The second PCR ran for about 6 to 12 cycles and used a J-beta primer mix along with a sample-barcoded 5' primer. In-frame beta chains were kept once TCRdb had trimmed the public reads at Q25 with fastp and called clones with MiXCR. Each entry merges the rows of one CDR3 protein and shows their most common DNA and genes. This sample lists over 1,500,000 distinct CDR3 sequences; roughly 43% were detected once. The ten largest clones represent about 23% of the sample. Input material: blood. The origin of the receptors is a human donor in good health.

In this sample, this clonotype turned up a few times. The CDR3 here is CASSQDETRFTNSNQPQHF. CDR3 coding DNA: TGTGCCAGCAGCCAAGATGAAACGAGGTTTACAAATAGCAATCAGCCCCAGCATTTT. This sequence joins TRBV4-2 and TRBJ1-5, with unresolved D. There are 19 residues in the CDR3. Germline-derived CDR1 and CDR2 are LGHNA and YNFKEQ. The V and J ends lost 0 bases and 0 bases respectively, with 18 bases between them.

This clonotype was recorded a few times. V is TRBV27 and J is TRBJ2-5; 8 positions match TRBD1. The closer fit of TRBJ2-7 to the DNA end suggests the J call may be wrong. From germline, CDR1 is MNHEY and CDR2 SMNVEV (reference sequence). CDR3 size: 14 residues. Here the CDR3 DNA reads TGTGCCAGCAGTCCAGGGACAGGCACAAGCGAGCAGTACTTC. This sequence encodes CASSPGTGTSEQYF.

The chain is built from TRBV20-1 and TRBJ1-5; 11 bases are shared with TRBD1. V lost 5 bases and J lost 5; bases outside the gene matches: 14. The CDR3 runs to 17 residues. CDR1 is DFQATT, CDR2 SNEGSKA, per germline (reference sequence). The CDR3 loop reads CSAGGQGASARDQPQHF. The DNA for the CDR3 is TGCAGTGCTGGAGGACAGGGGGCTTCGGCAAGGGATCAGCCCCAGCATTTT.

This clonotype was recorded at least ten times. The V call is TRBV29-1, the J call TRBJ2-5; D is unclear. Trimming pared 3 bases from V and 2 bases from J, leaving 7 bases between. Looked up from germline, CDR1 is SQVTM and CDR2 is ANQGSEA. This CDR3 has 12 amino acids. The CDR3, as DNA: TGCAGCGTTGATAGATCACAAGAGACCCAGTACTTC. It translates to CSVDRSQETQYF. The entire variable domain, with the rest obtained from reference TRBV29-1 and TRBJ2-5, is as follows: SAVISQKPSRDICQRGTSLTIQCQVDSQVTMMFWYRQQPGQSLTLIATANQGSEATYESGFVIDKFPISRPNLTFSTLTVSNMSPEDSSIYLCSVDRSQETQYFGPGTRLLVL.

This chain's CDR3 is CASSFIQADEQYF. The CDR3 DNA reads as TGTGCCAGCAGCTTTATACAGGCGGACGAGCAGTACTTC. V usage is TRBV5-4 and J usage is TRBJ2-5; D is perhaps TRBD1 (5 bases). The J call is doubtful: the DNA matches TRBJ2-7 better. The CDR3 runs 13 residues. CDR1 SGHNT and CDR2 YYREEE come from the germline V gene (reference sequence).

Notes on this clonotype: Being one base from a much bigger clone, this may be a read error. This chain joins TRBV6-1 and TRBJ1-2; D ambiguous. Trimming removed 8 bases at V and 6 bases at J, with 22 bases between. CDR1 and CDR2 from the germline V gene are MNHNS and SASEGT. There are 15 residues in the CDR3. CDR3 DNA sequence: TGTGCCAGCCGCCTCAACCACAGTCCCCTCCATGGCTACACCTTC. It encodes CASRLNHSPLHGYTF.

V is TRBV15 and J is TRBJ2-5; 10 bases map to TRBD1. Germline trimming cut 1 base from V and 9 bases from J; bases unmatched to any gene: 14. CDR1 and CDR2 (germline): LNHNV, YYDKDF (reference sequence). The CDR3 spans 17 residues. CDR3 residues: CATSRVIRGRTGGSQYF. CDR3 nucleotides: TGTGCCACCAGCAGAGTAATTAGGGGAAGGACAGGGGGGTCCCAGTACTTC. The variable domain in full, completed from reference TRBV15 and TRBJ2-5, reads DAMVIQNPRYQVTQFGKPVTLSCSQTLNHNVMYWYQQKSSQAPKLLFHYYDKDFNNEADTPDNFQSRRPNTSFCFLDIRSPGLGDTAMYLCATSRVIRGRTGGSQYFGPGTRLLVL.

The chain carries TRBV7-2 and TRBJ2-5; D ambiguous. The V and J ends lost 1 base and 1 base respectively, with 7 bases between them. This CDR3 spans 14 amino acids. Germline V gene data show CDR1 as SGHTA and CDR2 as FQGNSA. The CDR3 DNA reads as TGTGCCAGCAGCTTAGGTTTGATCCAAGAGACCCAGTACTTC. Its translation is CASSLGLIQETQYF.

The chain carries TRBV7-3 and TRBJ2-3, with 7 bases aligning to TRBD2. J gave up 4 bases and V 4 bases, and 5 bases lay outside the gene matches. The CDR3 consists of 14 residues. In germline, CDR1 is SGHTA, CDR2 FQGTGA. CDR3 protein: CASSSTGGPDTQYF. CDR3 in DNA: TGTGCCAGCAGCTCCACGGGGGGTCCAGATACGCAGTATTTT.